Listed below are T cell receptor beta chains from one sample, sequenced in a study of blood T cells in healthy people across ages. TCRdb re-analysed the 5' RACE reads in MiXCR, keeping a single row per CDR3 protein. The repertoire holds approximately 820,000 distinct CDR3 sequences, under 45% seen once, with 15% to 25% in the top ten. Sequencing was carried out using blood. Receptors originate from a man between 60 and 70 years old in good health. Each CDR3 is given with its conserved first and last residue. D genes are given only for firm matches. Not all rows give a size; the values are once, few, many and, for expanded clones, a class.

-	TRBV29-1	many	TRBJ2-1	CSVGVRNEQFF	TGCAGCGTTGGAGTACGGAATGAGCAGTTCTTC
-	TRBV12-3/TRBV12-4	once	TRBJ2-2	CASRHGQYTGELFF	TGTGCCAGCAGGCACGGACAGTACACCGGGGAGCTGTTTTTT
-	TRBV15	few	TRBJ2-5	CATSREGVGVETQYF	TGTGCCACCAGCAGAGAGGGTGTTGGGGTGGAGACCCAGTACTTC
-	TRBV20-1	once	TRBJ1-6	CSARPAPGEIRPLHF	TGCAGTGCTAGGCCAGCCCCGGGAGAAATAAGACCCCTCCACTTT
-	TRBV7-9	-	TRBJ2-1	CASSLESGPTWETQFF	TGTGCCAGCAGCTTAGAATCCGGGCCGACATGGGAGACCCAGTTCTTC
-	TRBV7-2	-	TRBJ2-6	CACNLALGSGANVLTF	TGTGCCTGCAACTTAGCGCTGGGCTCTGGGGCCAACGTCCTGACTTTC
-	TRBV12-3/TRBV12-4	-	TRBJ2-4	CASTKAGLAKNIQYF	TGTGCCAGCACCAAAGCAGGCCTAGCCAAAAACATTCAGTACTTC
-	TRBV21-1	-	TRBJ1-6	CASSKFRGGRSPLHF	TGTGCCAGCAGCAAATTCCGCGGGGGGCGTTCACCCCTCCACTTT
-	TRBV7-6	-	TRBJ1-2	CASSLGVGGPGNYGYTF	TGTGCCAGCAGCTTAGGGGTCGGTGGTCCAGGGAACTATGGCTACACCTTC
TRBD2	TRBV12-3/TRBV12-4	-	TRBJ2-3	CASKQSGGKTDTQYF	TGTGCCAGCAAACAGAGCGGGGGGAAGACAGATACGCAGTATTTT
-	TRBV30	few	TRBJ2-1	CAWSRRRDDHQEQFF	TGTGCCTGGAGTCGACGCCGGGACGACCATCAAGAGCAGTTCTTC
-	TRBV7-2	few	TRBJ1-5	CASSLEGQLNQPQHF	TGTGCCAGCAGCTTAGAAGGCCAGCTCAATCAGCCCCAGCATTTT
-	TRBV29-1	-	TRBJ2-2	CSGTGWGRSTGELFF	TGCAGCGGAACGGGCTGGGGAAGGAGCACCGGGGAGCTGTTTTTT
-	TRBV27	-	TRBJ2-2	CASSYDSNTGELFF	TGTGCCAGCAGCTACGACTCGAACACCGGGGAGCTGTTTTTT
-	TRBV20-1	many	TRBJ2-7	CSARRQSTSYEQYF	TGCAGTGCTAGGAGGCAGTCCACCTCCTACGAGCAGTACTTC
-	TRBV27	-	TRBJ1-1	CASSFSGAGTTEAFF	TGTGCCAGCAGTTTTTCAGGGGCCGGAACCACTGAAGCTTTCTTT
-	TRBV12-3/TRBV12-4	few	TRBJ2-1	CASSSSGAVYNEQFF	TGTGCCAGCAGCTCCTCAGGGGCGGTTTACAATGAGCAGTTCTTC
-	TRBV20-1	-	TRBJ2-6	CSALRSGYSGANVLTF	TGCAGTGCCTTACGGTCAGGGTACTCTGGGGCCAACGTCCTGACTTTC
-	TRBV10-3	-	TRBJ2-5	CAISESMGEGKTQYF	TGTGCCATCAGTGAGTCGATGGGCGAGGGGAAGACCCAGTACTTC
-	TRBV20-1	-	TRBJ1-5	CSARVGVGYQPQHF	TGCAGTGCTAGAGTGGGAGTAGGTTATCAGCCCCAGCATTTT
TRBD2	TRBV20-1	few	TRBJ2-7	CSAREWAMTSTYEQYF	TGCAGTGCTAGAGAATGGGCAATGACTAGCACCTACGAGCAGTACTTC
TRBD2	TRBV6-5	-	TRBJ2-5	CASSSPKTSGGQETQYF	TGTGCCAGCAGTTCCCCTAAGACTAGCGGGGGACAAGAGACCCAGTACTTC
TRBD1	TRBV27	few	TRBJ2-7	CASSPLGQGASYEQYF	TGTGCCAGCAGTCCCCTAGGACAGGGGGCCTCCTACGAGCAGTACTTC
-	TRBV18	-	TRBJ2-3	CTSSPTTSTDTQYF	TGTACCAGCTCACCGACGACTAGCACAGATACGCAGTATTTT
TRBD1	TRBV20-1	few	TRBJ1-2	CSARDRQGDYGYTF	TGCAGTGCTAGAGATCGACAGGGAGACTATGGCTACACCTTC
TRBD1	TRBV7-9	few	TRBJ2-1	CASSPVRDRVNEQFF	TGTGCCAGCAGCCCAGTTCGGGACAGGGTCAATGAGCAGTTCTTC
-	TRBV6-5	-	TRBJ1-1	CASKPRRANTEAFF	TGTGCCAGCAAGCCGCGGAGGGCGAACACTGAAGCTTTCTTT
-	TRBV21-1	-	TRBJ1-4	CASSRRRVIGKLFF	TGTGCCAGCAGCAGACGTCGAGTCATCGGAAAACTGTTTTTT
TRBD1	TRBV10-3	few	TRBJ2-3	CAISEPDRGTDTQYF	TGTGCCATCAGTGAGCCAGACAGGGGGACAGATACGCAGTATTTT
-	TRBV5-1	-	TRBJ2-3	CASRPSSSSETQYF	TGCGCCAGCAGACCCTCTAGCAGCTCAGAGACGCAGTATTTT
-	TRBV6-5	once	TRBJ2-7	CASSYPLGGGSYEQYF	TGTGCCAGCAGTTACCCTTTGGGTGGCGGCTCCTACGAGCAGTACTTC